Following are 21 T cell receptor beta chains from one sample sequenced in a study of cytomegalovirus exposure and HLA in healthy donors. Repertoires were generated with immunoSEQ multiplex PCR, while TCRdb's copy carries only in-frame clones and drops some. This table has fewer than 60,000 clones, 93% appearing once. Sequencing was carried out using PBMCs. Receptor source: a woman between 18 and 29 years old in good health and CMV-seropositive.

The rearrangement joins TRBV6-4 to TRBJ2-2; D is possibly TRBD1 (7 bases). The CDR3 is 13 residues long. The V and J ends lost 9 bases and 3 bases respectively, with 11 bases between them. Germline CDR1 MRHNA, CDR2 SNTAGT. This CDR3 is CASSRGDTGELFF. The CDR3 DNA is TGTGCCAGTTCCAGGGGGGACACCGGGGAGCTGTTTTTT.

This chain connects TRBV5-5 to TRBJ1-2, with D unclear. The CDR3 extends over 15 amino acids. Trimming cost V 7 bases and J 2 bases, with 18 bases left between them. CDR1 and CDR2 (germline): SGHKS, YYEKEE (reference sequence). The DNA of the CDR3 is TGTGCCAGCGCCCCCGGTCTTGTGGTAAACTATGGCTACACCTTC. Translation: CASAPGLVVNYGYTF.

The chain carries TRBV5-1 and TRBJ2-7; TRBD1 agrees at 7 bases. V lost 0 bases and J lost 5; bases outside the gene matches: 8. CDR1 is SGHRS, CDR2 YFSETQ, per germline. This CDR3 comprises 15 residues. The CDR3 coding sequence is TGCGCCAGCAGCTTGGCAGACAGGGATGTACACGAGCAGTACTTC. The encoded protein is CASSLADRDVHEQYF.

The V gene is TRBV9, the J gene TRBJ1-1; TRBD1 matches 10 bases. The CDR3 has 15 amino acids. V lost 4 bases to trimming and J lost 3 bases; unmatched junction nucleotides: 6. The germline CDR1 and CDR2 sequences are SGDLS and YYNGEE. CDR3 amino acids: CASSPEDRGYTEAFF. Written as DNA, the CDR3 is TGTGCCAGCAGCCCGGAGGACAGGGGGTACACTGAAGCTTTCTTT.

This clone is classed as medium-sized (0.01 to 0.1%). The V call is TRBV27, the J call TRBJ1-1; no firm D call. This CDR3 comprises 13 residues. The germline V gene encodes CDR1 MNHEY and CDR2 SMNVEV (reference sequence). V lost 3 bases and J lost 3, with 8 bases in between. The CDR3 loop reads CASSFSLYTEAFF. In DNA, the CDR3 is TGTGCCAGCAGTTTTTCTTTGTACACTGAAGCTTTCTTT.

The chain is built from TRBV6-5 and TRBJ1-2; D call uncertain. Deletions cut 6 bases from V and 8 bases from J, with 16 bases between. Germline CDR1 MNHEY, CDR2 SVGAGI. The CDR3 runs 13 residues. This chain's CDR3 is CASSPPDYGGYTF. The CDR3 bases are TGTGCCAGCAGCCCGCCGGACTATGGAGGCTACACCTTC.

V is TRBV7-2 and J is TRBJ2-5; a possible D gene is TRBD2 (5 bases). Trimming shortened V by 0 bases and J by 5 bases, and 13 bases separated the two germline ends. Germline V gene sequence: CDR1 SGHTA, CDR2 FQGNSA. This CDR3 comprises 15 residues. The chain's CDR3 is CASSLAGSARETQYF. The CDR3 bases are TGTGCCAGCAGCTTAGCGGGGAGCGCCCGGGAGACCCAGTACTTC. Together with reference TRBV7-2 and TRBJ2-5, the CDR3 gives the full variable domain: GAGVSQSPSNKVTEKGKDVELRCDPISGHTALYWYRQSLGQGLEFLIYFQGNSAPDKSGLPSDRFSAERTGGSVSTLTIQRTQQEDSAVYLCASSLAGSARETQYFGPGTRLLVL.

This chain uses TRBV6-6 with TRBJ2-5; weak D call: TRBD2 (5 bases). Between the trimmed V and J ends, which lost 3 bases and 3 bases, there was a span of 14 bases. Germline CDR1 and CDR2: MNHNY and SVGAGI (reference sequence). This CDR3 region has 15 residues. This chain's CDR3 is CASSYGGWEEETQYF. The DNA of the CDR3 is TGTGCCAGCAGTTATGGAGGTTGGGAAGAAGAGACCCAGTACTTC.

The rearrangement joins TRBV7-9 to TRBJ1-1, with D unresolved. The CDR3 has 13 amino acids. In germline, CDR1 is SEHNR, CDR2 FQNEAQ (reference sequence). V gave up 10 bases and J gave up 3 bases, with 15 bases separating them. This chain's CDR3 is CATRSVGDTEAFF. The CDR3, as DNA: TGTGCCACCCGATCTGTCGGGGACACTGAAGCTTTCTTT.

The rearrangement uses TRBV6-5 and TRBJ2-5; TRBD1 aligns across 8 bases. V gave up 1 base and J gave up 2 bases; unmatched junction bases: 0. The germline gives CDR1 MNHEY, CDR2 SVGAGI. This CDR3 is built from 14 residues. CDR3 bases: TGTGCCAGCAGTTACTGGACAGGGCAAGAGACCCAGTACTTC. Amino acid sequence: CASSYWTGQETQYF.

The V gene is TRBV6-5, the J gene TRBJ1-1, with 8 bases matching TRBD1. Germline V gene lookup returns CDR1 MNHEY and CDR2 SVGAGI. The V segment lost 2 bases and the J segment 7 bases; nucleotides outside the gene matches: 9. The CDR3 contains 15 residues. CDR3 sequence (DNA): TGTGCCAGCAGTTACCATCCTGACAGGGGCCTTGAAGCTTTCTTT. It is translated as CASSYHPDRGLEAFF.

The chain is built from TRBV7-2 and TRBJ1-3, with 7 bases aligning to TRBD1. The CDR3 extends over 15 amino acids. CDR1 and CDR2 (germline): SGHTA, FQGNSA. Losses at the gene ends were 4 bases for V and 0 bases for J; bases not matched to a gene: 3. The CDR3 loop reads CASSWDSSSGNTIYF. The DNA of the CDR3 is TGTGCCAGCAGCTGGGACAGTAGCTCTGGAAACACCATATATTTT.

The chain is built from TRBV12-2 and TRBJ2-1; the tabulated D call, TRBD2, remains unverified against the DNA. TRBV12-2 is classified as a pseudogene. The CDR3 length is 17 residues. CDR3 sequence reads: CASRLVPSFRKSNEQFF. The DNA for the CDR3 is TGTGCAAGTCGCTTAGTGCCTAGTTTCCGAAAAAGCAATGAGCAGTTCTTC.

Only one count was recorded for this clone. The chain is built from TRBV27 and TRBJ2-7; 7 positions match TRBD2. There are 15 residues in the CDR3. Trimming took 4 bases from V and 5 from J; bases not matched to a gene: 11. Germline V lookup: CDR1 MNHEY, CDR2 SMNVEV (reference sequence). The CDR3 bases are TGTGCCAGCAGTTCCCCCGGGGGGTGGAGGAACGAGCAGTACTTC. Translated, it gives CASSSPGGWRNEQYF.

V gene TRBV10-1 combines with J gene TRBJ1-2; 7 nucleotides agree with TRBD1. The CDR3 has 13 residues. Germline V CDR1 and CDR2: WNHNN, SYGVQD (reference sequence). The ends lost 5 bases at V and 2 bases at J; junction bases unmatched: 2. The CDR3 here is CASSSQGNYGYTF. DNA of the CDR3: TGCGCCAGCAGTTCACAGGGGAACTATGGCTACACCTTC.

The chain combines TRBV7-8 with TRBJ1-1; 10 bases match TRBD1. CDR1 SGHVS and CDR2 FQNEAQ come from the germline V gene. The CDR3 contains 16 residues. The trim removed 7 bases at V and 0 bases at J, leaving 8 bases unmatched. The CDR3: CASTLWTGGVNTEAFF. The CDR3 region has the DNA TGTGCCAGCACCTTGTGGACAGGGGGGGTGAACACTGAAGCTTTCTTT.

CDR3 loop: CASSLTQGAAEAFF. The CDR3 nucleotides are TGTGCCAGCAGTCTCACACAGGGGGCGGCTGAAGCTTTCTTT. The chain is built from TRBV28 and TRBJ1-1, with TRBD1 matching over 9 bases. V trimming: 5 bases; J trimming: 6 bases; junction bases outside the gene matches: 7. The CDR3 contains 14 residues. Germline lookup yields CDR1 MDHEN and CDR2 SYDVKM.

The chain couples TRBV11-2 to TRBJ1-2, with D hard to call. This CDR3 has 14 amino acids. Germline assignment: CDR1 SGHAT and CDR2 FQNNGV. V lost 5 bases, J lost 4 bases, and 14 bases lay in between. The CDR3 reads CASSTSTDTYGYTF. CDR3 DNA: TGTGCCAGCAGCACATCCACAGACACCTATGGCTACACCTTC. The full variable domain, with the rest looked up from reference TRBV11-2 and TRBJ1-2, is EAGVAQSPRYKIIEKRQSVAFWCNPISGHATLYWYQQILGQGPKLLIQFQNNGVVDDSQLPKDRFSAERLKGVDSTLKIQPAKLEDSAVYLCASSTSTDTYGYTFGSGTRLTVV.

The CDR3 is CSAPDSPLHF. In DNA form, the CDR3 reads TGCAGTGCTCCTGATTCACCCCTCCACTTT. The chain uses TRBV20-1 and TRBJ1-6; unclear D gene. V lost 5 bases and J 8 bases, leaving 4 bases between the germline ends. The CDR3 runs to 10 residues. Germline V gives CDR1 DFQATT, CDR2 SNEGSKA (reference sequence).

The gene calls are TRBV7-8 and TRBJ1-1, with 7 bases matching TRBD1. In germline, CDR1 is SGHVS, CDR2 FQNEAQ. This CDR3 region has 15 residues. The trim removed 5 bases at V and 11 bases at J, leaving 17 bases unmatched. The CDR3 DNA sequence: TGTGCCAGCAGCAGAACAGGGGCGGGGTGGGGTTCGGCTTTCTTT. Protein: CASSRTGAGWGSAFF.

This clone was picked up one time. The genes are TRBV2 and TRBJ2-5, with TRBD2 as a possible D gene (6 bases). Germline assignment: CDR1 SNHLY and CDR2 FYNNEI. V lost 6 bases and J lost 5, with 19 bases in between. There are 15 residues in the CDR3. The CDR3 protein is CASSGGNTFRETQYF. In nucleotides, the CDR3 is TGTGCCAGCAGCGGCGGGAATACCTTTCGGGAGACCCAGTACTTC.